This T cell receptor beta chain was captured in a study of blood T cell repertoires in COVID-19. Whole-study context: Sample material is recorded as cDNA or gDNA derived from T cells, B-cell-depleted T cells, or PBMCs.

Germline V gene lookup returns CDR1 SEHNR and CDR2 FQNEAQ (reference sequence). V shed 1 base, J shed 6 bases, and the junction held 2 bases outside the gene matches. The CDR3 contains 14 residues. Per the original methods: Quantification of nucleated cells was approximated via reference gene primer amplification. The assay was immunoSEQ multiplex PCR, and TCRdb's table has in-frame clones only and misses some. V and J calls and clone size are copied from that table; D and trimming were computed from the DNA. The sample contains 90,000 to 100,000 clones, more than 65% of which appear only once. The sequence came from a woman of 80 years or more with acute or convalescent COVID-19. Sequenced input: peripheral blood. V is TRBV7-9 and J is TRBJ2-3; 9 bases agree with TRBD1. The CDR3 region has the DNA TGTGCCAGCAGCTTAGGACAGGGGGGTGATACGCAGTATTTT. It is translated as CASSLGQGGDTQYF.